Each of the 11 T cell receptor beta chains below was sequenced from the same sample in a study of blood T cell repertoires in COVID-19. Repertoires were generated with immunoSEQ multiplex PCR, while TCRdb's copy carries only in-frame clones and drops some. This sample has 100,000 or so clones, with around four fifths found just once. Sequenced: peripheral blood. These receptors were taken from a woman in her 70s with acute or convalescent COVID-19.

This clone was observed a single time. The rearrangement links TRBV5-1 to TRBJ2-1; possibly TRBD1 for D (6 bases). The germline CDR1 and CDR2 sequences are SGHRS and YFSETQ. V lost 4 bases to trimming and J lost 4 bases, with 15 bases between them. The CDR3 extends over 15 amino acids. In nucleotides, the CDR3 is TGCGCCAGCAGCCCGTACGGGACACCTTACAATGAGCAGTTCTTC. Amino acid sequence: CASSPYGTPYNEQFF.

The chain uses TRBV7-9 and TRBJ2-5; 7 bases are a match to TRBD1. The CDR3 contains 14 residues. V was clipped by 5 bases and J by 1 base; unmatched bases: 4. From germline, CDR1 is SEHNR and CDR2 FQNEAQ (reference sequence). The CDR3 DNA is TGTGCCAGCAGCCCAGGACAGGCCCAAGAGACCCAGTACTTC. It codes for CASSPGQAQETQYF.

This clone was found once. The genes are TRBV28 and TRBJ1-2, with TRBD1 identical over 7 bases. The CDR3 spans 14 residues. J gave up 1 base and V 5 bases, and 4 bases lay outside the gene matches. The V gene's germline CDR1 is MDHEN and CDR2 SYDVKM. For the CDR3, the DNA is TGTGCCAGCAGTGGACAGGATTTTAACTATGGCTACACCTTC. Amino acid sequence: CASSGQDFNYGYTF.

A single count supports this clone. This chain uses TRBV18 with TRBJ2-2, with TRBD1 identical over 7 bases. This CDR3 spans 15 amino acids. The germline V gene has CDR1 KGHSH and CDR2 LQKENI. V dropped 0 bases and J dropped 6; count of bases not matched to a gene: 4. The CDR3 region is CASSPPGQVPGELFF. The CDR3 nucleotides read TGTGCCAGCTCACCACCAGGACAGGTCCCCGGGGAGCTGTTTTTT.

CDR3 bases: TGTGCCAGCAGCTTAGATGTCGGGACAGGCTCTGGAAACACCATATATTTT. Translating gives CASSLDVGTGSGNTIYF. The V and J genes are TRBV7-2 and TRBJ1-3; the match to TRBD1 covers 8 bases. Germline V gives CDR1 SGHTA, CDR2 FQGNSA. J was trimmed by 0 bases and V by 1 base; bases with no gene match: 5. There are 17 residues in the CDR3.

J is TRBJ1-2 and V is TRBV27; 7 bases agree with TRBD1. The germline V gene has CDR1 MNHEY and CDR2 SMNVEV (reference sequence). The CDR3 extends over 13 amino acids. Losses at the gene ends were 3 bases for V and 5 bases for J; bases not matched to a gene: 3. The CDR3 DNA sequence: TGTGCCAGCAGTTTGGGACAGCTATATGGCTACACCTTC. Translated: CASSLGQLYGYTF.

The chain couples TRBV19 to TRBJ1-5; no clear D. Germline V gene sequence: CDR1 LNHDA, CDR2 SQIVND (reference sequence). CDR3 length: 15 amino acids. The V and J ends lost 6 bases and 1 base respectively, with 13 bases between them. CDR3 sequence: CASREGLLSNQPQHF. The CDR3 DNA is TGTGCCAGTAGGGAAGGACTGTTAAGCAATCAGCCCCAGCATTTT.

The gene calls are TRBV5-4 and TRBJ2-5; 7 positions agree with TRBD2. Unmatched junction bases numbered 11, after V lost 7 bases and J lost 5 bases. From germline, CDR1 is SGHNT and CDR2 YYREEE (reference sequence). The CDR3 consists of 14 residues. CDR3 DNA: TGTGCCAGCCGCTGGAGGGGAGGGCCGGAGACCCAGTACTTC. Amino acid sequence: CASRWRGGPETQYF.

The chain joins TRBV7-9 to TRBJ2-2; a possible D gene is TRBD1 (6 bases). Germline CDR1 reads SEHNR; CDR2 reads FQNEAQ (reference sequence). The CDR3 is 15 residues long. With 6 bases removed from V and 5 bases from J, the gap between germline ends came to 16 bases. CDR3 protein: CASRQTGLGTGELFF. DNA for the CDR3: TGTGCCAGCAGACAAACAGGGTTGGGGACCGGGGAGCTGTTTTTT.

The chain carries TRBV11-2 and TRBJ2-1, with TRBD2 identical over 10 bases. Germline CDR1 SGHAT, CDR2 FQNNGV. The CDR3 consists of 14 residues. The J segment lost 6 bases and the V segment lost 5 bases, leaving 4 bases of the junction unmatched. The CDR3 DNA reads TGTGCCAGCAGCCTTAGCGGGGGGATCAATGAGCAGTTCTTC. Its translation: CASSLSGGINEQFF.

This clone has a handful of counts. The chain joins TRBV28 to TRBJ1-3, with a weak D call TRBD1 (5 bases). This CDR3 is built from 16 residues. The V gene's germline CDR1 is MDHEN and CDR2 SYDVKM. V was trimmed by 5 bases and J by 0 bases, leaving 14 bases between them. CDR3 sequence reads: CASSPGDRSSGNTIYF. The CDR3 region has the DNA TGTGCCAGCAGTCCGGGGGACCGGAGCTCTGGAAACACCATATATTTT.